This T cell receptor (beta chain) was identified during a study of blood T cell repertoires in COVID-19. As for the study in general: The recovered donors of Cohort 3 showed two negative PCRs, clearance, or symptom resolution.

Assignments of participants to cohorts depended upon their own reported clinical history. The CDR3 sequence is 13 residues long. Looked up from germline, CDR1 is SGHTA and CDR2 is FQGTGA. V was shortened by 3 bases and J by 1 base, with 6 bases between the two germline ends. In the study's own analysis: Estimation of nucleated cell counts was performed using reference gene primer amplification. Data came from immunoSEQ multiplex PCR; TCRdb stores just in-frame clones and leaves some out. For V, J and clone size, that table is used; D and trimming come from the DNA. Of approximately 360,000 clones listed, 87% are singletons.

The sequenced sample consisted of PBMCs or T cells enriched from blood (not recorded which). The receptor was derived from a man in his forties or fifties in a cohort exposed to, infected with or recovered from COVID-19 (not recorded which). The chain carries TRBV7-3 and TRBJ1-1; possibly TRBD1 for D (6 bases). The CDR3 spells CASSLGQNTEAFF. In nucleotides, the CDR3 is TGTGCCAGCAGCTTGGGACAGAACACTGAAGCTTTCTTT.